A few counts support the clone carrying this T cell receptor beta chain. This sample was taken from a study of blood T cell repertoires in COVID-19. Study summary: The origin of the acute and convalescent COVID-19 samples was the United States, Italy and Spain.

Under the authors' procedure: Counts of nucleated cells, estimated from reference gene primer amplification, were obtained. Sequencing was performed with immunoSEQ multiplex PCR; in TCRdb, only in-frame clones are kept and a portion is missing. V and J calls and clone size are copied from that table; D and trimming were computed from the DNA. The sample consists of roughly 300,000 clones, roughly 85% of them appearing once. Participant age was 18 to 89 years, and participants resided in approximately 24 US areas. With 7 bases removed from V and 0 bases from J, the gap between germline ends came to 18 bases. CDR3 length equals 16 residues. CDR1 SNHLY and CDR2 FYNNEI come from the germline V gene.

V usage is TRBV2 and J usage is TRBJ1-1; D is undetermined. The clonotype originates from a woman in her 30s who had recovered from COVID-19. The specimen sequenced was PBMCs or T cells enriched from blood (not recorded which). CDR3 protein: CASIGVGRRLNTEAFF. DNA of the CDR3: TGTGCCAGCATCGGGGTAGGGAGACGGTTGAACACTGAAGCTTTCTTT.